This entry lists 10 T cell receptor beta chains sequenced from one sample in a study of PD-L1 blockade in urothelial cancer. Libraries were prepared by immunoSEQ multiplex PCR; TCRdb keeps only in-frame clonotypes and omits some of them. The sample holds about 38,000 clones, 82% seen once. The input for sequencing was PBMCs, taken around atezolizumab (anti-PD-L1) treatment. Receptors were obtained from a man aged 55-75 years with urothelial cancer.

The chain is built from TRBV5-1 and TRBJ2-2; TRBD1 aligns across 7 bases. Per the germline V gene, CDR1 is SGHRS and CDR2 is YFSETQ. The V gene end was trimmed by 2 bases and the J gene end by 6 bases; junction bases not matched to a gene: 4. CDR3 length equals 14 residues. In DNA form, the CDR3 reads TGCGCCAGCAGCTTAGAGGGGGCCCCCGGGGAGCTGTTTTTT. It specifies CASSLEGAPGELFF.

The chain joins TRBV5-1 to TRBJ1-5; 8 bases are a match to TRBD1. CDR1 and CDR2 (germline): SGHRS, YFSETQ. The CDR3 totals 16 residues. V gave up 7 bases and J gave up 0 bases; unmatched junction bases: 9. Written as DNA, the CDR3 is TGCGCCAGCCGGCCAGGGGGCATTATTAGCAATCAGCCCCAGCATTTT. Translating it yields CASRPGGIISNQPQHF.

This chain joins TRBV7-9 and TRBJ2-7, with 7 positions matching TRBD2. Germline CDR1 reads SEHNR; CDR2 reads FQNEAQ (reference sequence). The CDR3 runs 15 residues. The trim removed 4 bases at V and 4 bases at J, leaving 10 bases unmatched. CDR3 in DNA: TGTGCCAGCAGCTCCCTGGGGGGGATAAGGTACGAGCAGTACTTC. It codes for CASSSLGGIRYEQYF.

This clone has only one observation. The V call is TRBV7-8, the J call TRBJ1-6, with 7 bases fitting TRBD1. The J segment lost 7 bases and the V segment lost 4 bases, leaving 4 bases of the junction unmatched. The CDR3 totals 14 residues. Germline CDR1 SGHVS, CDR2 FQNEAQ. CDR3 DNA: TGTGCCAGCAGCTCGACAGGGAACAATTCACCCCTCCACTTT. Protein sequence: CASSSTGNNSPLHF.

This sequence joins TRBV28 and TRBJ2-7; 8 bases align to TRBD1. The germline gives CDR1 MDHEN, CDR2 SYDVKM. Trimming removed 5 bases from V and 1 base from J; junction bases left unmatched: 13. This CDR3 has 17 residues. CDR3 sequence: CASSQDRVLLGSYEQYF. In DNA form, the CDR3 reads TGTGCCAGCAGTCAGGACAGGGTTCTCCTTGGGTCCTACGAGCAGTACTTC. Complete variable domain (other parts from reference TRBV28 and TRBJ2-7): DVKVTQSSRYLVKRTGEKVFLECVQDMDHENMFWYRQDPGLGLRLIYFSYDVKMKEKGDIPEGYSVSREKKERFSLILESASTNQTSMYLCASSQDRVLLGSYEQYFGPGTRLTVT.

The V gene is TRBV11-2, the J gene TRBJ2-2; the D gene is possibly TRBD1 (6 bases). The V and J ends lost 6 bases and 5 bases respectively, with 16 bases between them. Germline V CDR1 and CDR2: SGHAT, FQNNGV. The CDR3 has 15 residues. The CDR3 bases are TGTGCCAGCAGAGAACCGGGACACAAAACCGGGGAGCTGTTTTTT. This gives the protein CASREPGHKTGELFF.

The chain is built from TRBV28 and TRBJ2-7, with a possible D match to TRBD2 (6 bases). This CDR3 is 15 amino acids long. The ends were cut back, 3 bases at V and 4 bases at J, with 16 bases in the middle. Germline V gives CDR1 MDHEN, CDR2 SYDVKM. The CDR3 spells CASSFPRRGAYEQYF. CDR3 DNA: TGTGCCAGCAGTTTCCCGAGACGCGGGGCTTACGAGCAGTACTTC.

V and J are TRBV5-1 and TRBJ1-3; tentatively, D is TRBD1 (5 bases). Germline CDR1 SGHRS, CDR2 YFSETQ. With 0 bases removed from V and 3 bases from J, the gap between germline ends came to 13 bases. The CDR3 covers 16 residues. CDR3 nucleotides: TGCGCCAGCAGCTTGGGACGGGGGGATAGTGGAAACACCATATATTTT. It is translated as CASSLGRGDSGNTIYF.

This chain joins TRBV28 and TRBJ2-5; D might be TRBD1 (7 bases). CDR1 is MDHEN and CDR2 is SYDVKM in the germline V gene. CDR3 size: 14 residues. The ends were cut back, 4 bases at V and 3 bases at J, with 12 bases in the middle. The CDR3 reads CASSSRGAEETQYF. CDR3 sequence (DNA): TGTGCCAGCAGTTCCAGGGGGGCGGAAGAGACCCAGTACTTC.

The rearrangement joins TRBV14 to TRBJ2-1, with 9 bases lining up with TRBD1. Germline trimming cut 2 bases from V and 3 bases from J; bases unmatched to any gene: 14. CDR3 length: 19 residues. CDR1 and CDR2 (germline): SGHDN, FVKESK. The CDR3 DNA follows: TGTGCCAGCAGCCAACGGAATCGGGAAGACAGGGGGATCTACAATGAGCAGTTCTTC. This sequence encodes CASSQRNREDRGIYNEQFF.